Below are 11 T cell receptor beta chains sequenced from a single sample in a study of shared clonotypes between healthy human individuals. Data came from immunoSEQ multiplex PCR; TCRdb stores just in-frame clones and leaves some out. The sample has 550,000 to 750,000 clones, roughly 95% seen once. Naivety among CD8 cells was defined by CD45RO negativity and positive CCR7 selection, thereby excluding terminally differentiated effector memory CD45RA+ cells. The material sequenced was naive CD8+ T cells sorted from blood. The receptors stem from a woman in her 30s in good health.

This clone was observed once. The chain has TRBV21-1 and TRBJ1-5; whether TRBD1, the table's D call, matches the DNA was not checked. TRBV21-1 is termed a pseudogene. This CDR3 contains 16 residues. The CDR3 region is CASSIRTVVVDQPQHF. In nucleotides, the CDR3 is TGTGCCAGCAGCATTAGGACAGTCGTCGTTGATCAGCCCCAGCATTTT.

The chain uses TRBV27 and TRBJ2-7, with D tentatively TRBD1 (5 bases). The CDR3 loop spans 13 amino acids. V was clipped by 5 bases and J by 2 bases, with 10 bases between them. Germline lookup yields CDR1 MNHEY and CDR2 SMNVEV (reference sequence). The CDR3 region is CASSLSRAYEQYF. The CDR3 nucleotides read TGTGCCAGCAGTCTCAGCAGGGCCTACGAGCAGTACTTC.

V is TRBV2 and J is TRBJ2-2; D gene uncertain. Germline assignment: CDR1 SNHLY and CDR2 FYNNEI. With 0 bases removed from V and 3 bases from J, the gap between germline ends came to 11 bases. The CDR3 has 16 amino acids. The CDR3 DNA reads TGTGCCAGCAGTGAAGCAGACGGGCCGTACACCGGGGAGCTGTTTTTT. Translating it yields CASSEADGPYTGELFF.

The V call is TRBV4-1, the J call TRBJ2-7, with D uncertain. Germline V gene data show CDR1 as MGHRA and CDR2 as YSYEKL. The CDR3 contains 16 residues. V lost 4 bases, J lost 4 bases, and 20 bases lay in between. The CDR3 here is CASSRAVTPVGYEQYF. For the CDR3, the DNA is TGCGCCAGCAGCCGAGCAGTGACCCCGGTAGGGTACGAGCAGTACTTC.

The chain joins TRBV6-6 to TRBJ2-3; 10 positions match TRBD1. Germline assignment: CDR1 MNHNY and CDR2 SVGAGI (reference sequence). The V gene end was trimmed by 4 bases and the J gene end by 6 bases; junction bases not matched to a gene: 4. The CDR3 loop spans 14 amino acids. The CDR3 spells CASSSDRGMDTQYF. DNA for the CDR3: TGTGCCAGCAGTTCGGACAGGGGGATGGATACGCAGTATTTT.

The chain recombines TRBV5-5 with TRBJ1-3; TRBD1 aligns across 7 bases. The CDR3 contains 18 residues. Germline CDR1 and CDR2: SGHKS and YYEKEE (reference sequence). V was clipped by 4 bases and J by 3 bases; unmatched bases: 16. The CDR3 nucleotides are TGTGCCAGCAGCGGTCTAAGGGGGCAGGCCTTCTTTGGAAACACCATATATTTT. It encodes CASSGLRGQAFFGNTIYF.

V and J are TRBV29-1 and TRBJ2-3, with TRBD2 matching 8 bases. The CDR3 spans 14 residues. Germline V gene data show CDR1 as SQVTM and CDR2 as ANQGSEA. J lost 7 bases, V lost 4 bases, and 10 bases had no gene match. CDR3 in DNA: TGCAGCGTTGTTTCCAGCGGGAGTGTATATACGCAGTATTTT. Encoded protein: CSVVSSGSVYTQYF.

The chain carries TRBV5-1 and TRBJ2-2; TRBD2 matches at 12 bases. After removal of 4 bases from V and 6 bases from J, the junction contained 10 bases not matched to a gene. Germline-derived CDR1 and CDR2 are SGHRS and YFSETQ. The CDR3 has 17 residues. The CDR3 here is CASSLRSLAGGSGELFF. For the CDR3, the DNA is TGCGCCAGCAGCCTCCGCTCACTAGCGGGAGGTTCCGGGGAGCTGTTTTTT.

The chain couples TRBV29-1 to TRBJ2-1; 15 bases are shared with TRBD2. This CDR3 is built from 17 residues. Germline CDR1 SQVTM, CDR2 ANQGSEA. The V and J ends lost 6 bases and 15 bases, in that order; junction bases with no gene match: 21. The CDR3 sequence: CSVDIGTSGRSPYSTFF. The DNA for the CDR3 is TGCAGCGTCGATATAGGGACTAGCGGGAGGTCCCCCTATTCGACGTTCTTC.

As for this clone: This CDR3 is also generated by other DNA sequences in the sample. The rearrangement joins TRBV5-4 to TRBJ1-1; no firm D call. Germline V CDR1 and CDR2: SGHNT, YYREEE (reference sequence). Trimming removed 2 bases from V and 0 bases from J, with 5 bases in between. The CDR3 sequence is 13 residues long. The CDR3 loop reads CASSFGLNTEAFF. CDR3 nucleotides: TGTGCCAGCAGCTTCGGTCTGAACACTGAAGCTTTCTTT.

The rearrangement joins TRBV9 to TRBJ2-7; D might be TRBD2 (6 bases). The CDR3 spans 14 residues. The V end lost 3 bases, the J end lost 0 bases, and 10 bases lay between the germline ends. CDR1 and CDR2 from the germline V gene are SGDLS and YYNGEE. The CDR3 loop is CASSDSGSSYEQYF. Written as DNA, the CDR3 is TGTGCCAGCAGCGATAGCGGTAGCTCCTACGAGCAGTACTTC.